This is a list of T cell receptor beta chains from one sample in a study of identifying expanded T cells in peripheral blood. Some clones are missing from TCRdb's copy, which holds only in-frame ones; the method was immunoSEQ multiplex PCR. The repertoire has approximately 110,000 clones, 88% of them found once; the top ten carry more than 6.5%. Sequencing was performed on blood. These receptors came from a person aged 18-69 years in good health. The CDR3 runs from the conserved cysteine through the conserved F or W. The D gene is left open where the match is weak. Not every row has a clone size; where given, it reads once, few, many or a size class.

size | J | D | V | CDR3 | DNA
. | TRBJ2-5 | TRBD2 | TRBV4-1 | CASSQDFLAGWETQYF | TGCGCCAGCAGCCAAGATTTTCTAGCGGGGTGGGAGACCCAGTACTTC
once | TRBJ1-4 | . | TRBV18 | CASSTQADEKLFF | TGTGCCAGCTCAACTCAGGCTGATGAAAAACTGTTTTTT
. | TRBJ1-5 | . | TRBV5-6 | CASSFGFASNDQPQHF | TGTGCCAGCAGCTTTGGGTTCGCTAGTAATGATCAGCCCCAGCATTTT
. | TRBJ1-1 | . | TRBV19 | CASSIVVGQTEAFF | TGTGCCAGTAGTATAGTGGTGGGTCAGACTGAAGCTTTCTTT
. | TRBJ1-3 | . | TRBV27 | CASSSLTGPSGNTIYF | TGTGCCAGCAGTTCCCTGACAGGCCCCTCTGGAAACACCATATATTTT
. | TRBJ1-1 | . | TRBV27 | CASSLGWAGEKNTEAFF | TGTGCCAGCAGTTTGGGTTGGGCAGGGGAAAAAAACACTGAAGCTTTCTTT
. | TRBJ1-4 | . | TRBV30 | CAWSVSLSINEKLFF | TGTGCCTGGAGTGTTTCTCTTTCGATTAATGAAAAACTGTTTTTT
. | TRBJ2-5 | TRBD2 | TRBV6-5 | CASSPLAGALETQYF | TGTGCCAGCAGTCCACTAGCGGGAGCCTTGGAGACCCAGTACTTC
. | TRBJ2-2 | TRBD1 | TRBV6-6 | CASSYRGQGTGELFF | TGTGCCAGCAGTTACAGGGGGCAGGGCACCGGGGAGCTGTTTTTT
. | TRBJ2-3 | . | TRBV7-2 | CASSLMATSGADTQYF | TGTGCCAGCAGCTTAATGGCGACCTCGGGAGCAGATACGCAGTATTTT
. | TRBJ1-4 | . | TRBV25-1 | CASSDQGVNDEKLFF | TGTGCCAGCAGTGACCAGGGCGTAAATGATGAAAAACTGTTTTTT
. | TRBJ2-1 | TRBD1 | TRBV19 | CASTNAGTAYNEQFF | TGTGCCAGTACCAACGCCGGGACAGCTTACAATGAGCAGTTCTTC
. | TRBJ2-5 | TRBD2 | TRBV7-8 | CASSAGGPQETQYF | TGTGCCAGCTCGGCGGGAGGACCTCAAGAGACCCAGTACTTC
. | TRBJ1-1 | . | TRBV28 | CASSPNLRSEAFF | TGTGCCAGCAGCCCAAACCTCAGGTCTGAAGCTTTCTTT
. | TRBJ1-4 | . | TRBV11-2 | CASSLRSEKLFF | TGTGCCAGCAGCTTAAGAAGTGAAAAACTGTTTTTT
few | TRBJ1-2 | . | TRBV5-3 | CARPIWGENYGYTF | TGTGCCAGACCCATTTGGGGGGAAAACTATGGCTACACCTTC
. | TRBJ1-1 | . | TRBV6-5 | CASRWEGMNTEAFF | TGTGCCAGCAGGTGGGAAGGGATGAACACTGAAGCTTTCTTT
once | TRBJ2-5 | . | TRBV6-5 | CASSLDSRETQYF | TGTGCCAGCAGTTTAGACAGCAGGGAGACCCAGTACTTC
. | TRBJ2-7 | . | TRBV28 | CASSLGLSYEQYF | TGTGCCAGCAGTCTCGGACTTTCCTACGAGCAGTACTTC
. | TRBJ1-1 | . | TRBV19 | CASSTSMAEAFF | TGTGCCAGTAGTACATCCATGGCTGAAGCTTTCTTT
. | TRBJ2-7 | TRBD2 | TRBV5-1 | CASSGTSGNYEQYF | TGCGCCAGCAGCGGGACTAGCGGCAACTACGAGCAGTACTTC
. | TRBJ2-3 | . | TRBV5-6 | CASNRQVRTDTQYF | TGTGCCAGCAACCGACAGGTCCGCACAGATACGCAGTATTTT
few | TRBJ1-2 | TRBD1 | TRBV5-4 | CASSHPTGVGGYTF | TGTGCCAGCAGCCACCCGACAGGGGTTGGTGGCTACACCTTC
. | TRBJ2-3 | . | TRBV7-2 | CASRGGPSDTQYF | TGTGCCAGCAGGGGGGGACCCTCAGATACGCAGTATTTT
. | TRBJ2-5 | . | TRBV11-3 | CASSKALQSQETQYF | TGTGCCAGCAGCAAAGCCTTACAGTCACAAGAGACCCAGTACTTC
. | TRBJ2-1 | . | TRBV5-1 | CASSRLETGGDEQFF | TGCGCCAGCAGCCGCCTTGAAACCGGCGGGGATGAGCAGTTCTTC
. | TRBJ2-7 | TRBD1 | TRBV7-9 | CASSLGQGGYEQYF | TGTGCCAGCAGCTTAGGACAGGGGGGATACGAGCAGTACTTC
once | TRBJ1-1 | TRBD1 | TRBV15 | CATSRGQGTTEAFF | TGTGCCACCAGCAGAGGACAGGGGACCACTGAAGCTTTCTTT
once | TRBJ2-3 | . | TRBV21-1 | CASSNGEGLAGATDTQYF | TGTGCCAGCAGCAACGGGGAGGGACTAGCGGGAGCCACAGATACGCAGTATTTT
. | TRBJ2-7 | . | TRBV19 | CASSQNQGGPYEQYF | TGTGCCAGTAGCCAGAACCAGGGGGGACCCTACGAGCAGTACTTC
. | TRBJ2-5 | . | TRBV5-1 | CASSLGERGQYF | TGCGCCAGCAGCTTGGGGGAAAGGGGCCAGTACTTC
. | TRBJ2-3 | TRBD2 | TRBV5-4 | CASSLGTSGRLDTQYF | TGTGCCAGCAGCCTCGGGACTAGCGGGAGGTTAGATACGCAGTATTTT
. | TRBJ2-3 | . | TRBV4-2 | CASSQAMAWGGGMTDTQYF | TGTGCCAGCAGCCAAGCAATGGCCTGGGGAGGGGGGATGACAGATACGCAGTATTTT
. | TRBJ2-7 | . | TRBV30 | CAWNFLGYEQYF | TGTGCCTGGAATTTTCTGGGTTACGAGCAGTACTTC
. | TRBJ2-2 | TRBD1 | TRBV30 | CAWNTGQANTGELFF | TGTGCCTGGAATACGGGACAGGCGAACACCGGGGAGCTGTTTTTT
. | TRBJ1-4 | TRBD1 | TRBV5-4 | CASSVGGTDEKLFF | TGTGCCAGCAGCGTGGGGGGGACAGATGAAAAACTGTTTTTT
. | TRBJ1-3 | . | TRBV28 | CASGRFSSGNTIYF | TGTGCCAGCGGCAGATTCTCCTCTGGAAACACCATATATTTT
. | TRBJ1-1 | . | TRBV28 | CASSPPTGNTEAFF | TGTGCCAGCAGTCCCCCGACGGGGAACACTGAAGCTTTCTTT
. | TRBJ2-3 | . | TRBV6-9 | CAGRDTQYF | TGTGCCGGAAGGGATACGCAGTATTTT
. | TRBJ2-3 | . | TRBV27 | CASSLFPGTDTQYF | TGTGCCAGCAGTTTATTCCCTGGCACAGATACGCAGTATTTT
. | TRBJ2-1 | . | TRBV9 | CASSLQSSYNEQFF | TGTGCCAGCAGCTTACAGAGCTCCTACAATGAGCAGTTCTTC
. | TRBJ1-5 | . | TRBV5-6 | CASSFGGGSQPQHF | TGTGCCAGCAGCTTCGGAGGGGGAAGTCAGCCCCAGCATTTT
. | TRBJ2-1 | TRBD2 | TRBV5-1 | CASSVLAGVNEQFF | TGCGCCAGCAGCGTGCTAGCGGGGGTAAATGAGCAGTTCTTC
. | TRBJ1-1 | . | TRBV7-9 | CASSLLNGLGTEAFF | TGTGCCAGCAGCTTACTAAACGGACTGGGCACTGAAGCTTTCTTT
few | TRBJ1-6 | . | TRBV7-9 | CASSLSYIDSPLHF | TGTGCCAGCAGCTTATCCTATATTGATTCACCCCTCCACTTT
. | TRBJ2-1 | TRBD1 | TRBV7-7 | CASSLEAGQGVNEQFF | TGTGCCAGCAGCTTAGAGGCGGGACAGGGTGTGAATGAGCAGTTCTTC
. | TRBJ2-7 | TRBD2 | TRBV28 | CASSSLSGSLYEQYF | TGTGCCAGCAGTTCCCTTAGCGGGAGCCTCTACGAGCAGTACTTC
once | TRBJ2-7 | . | TRBV11-3 | CASSLGAGSYEQYF | TGTGCCAGCAGCTTAGGGGCAGGCTCCTACGAGCAGTACTTC